Each of the 28 T cell receptor beta chains below was sequenced from the same sample in a study of regulatory T cells in long-lasting Graves disease (dated by TCRdb to 2020 to 2022). The library was produced with multiplex PCR. For sequencing, an Illumina HiSeq 4000 was employed. TCR beta libraries were built with iRepertoire HTBI primers and Arm-PCR amplification of CDR3 regions. The public reads were reanalyzed by TCRdb: fastp trimming at Q25, MiXCR alignment, in-frame beta chains only. CDR3 protein duplicates are merged, each entry listing the most common genes and DNA. The sample contains around 250,000 distinct CDR3 sequences, 20% to 25% of them found a single time. The top ten constitute about 15% of the sample. The time point label here, explained by the study, means: newly diagnosed GD, antithyroid drugs for less than 3 months. For both TCR sequencing and RNA sequencing, RNA was extracted from PBMCs using TRIzol.

The specimen comprised peripheral blood mononuclear cells (PBMCs), sampled at new diagnosis, from a patient treated with antithyroid drugs. Every receptor here comes from a female donor with Graves disease.

On this clonotype: A read error is possible here, since a much larger clone lies one base away. The rearrangement joins TRBV6-2 or TRBV6-3 to TRBJ2-5; the match to TRBD2 covers 11 bases. With V trimmed by 5 bases and J by 1 base, 3 bases remained unmatched. The CDR3 has 15 residues. The germline V gene has CDR1 MNHEY and CDR2 SVGEGT. The CDR3 sequence is CASSRLAGPQETQYF. CDR3 DNA sequence: TGTGCCAGCAGTCGACTAGCGGGACCCCAAGAGACCCAGTACTTC.

The chain employs TRBV10-1 and TRBJ2-3; maybe TRBD1 (6 bases). The CDR3 extends over 18 amino acids. Germline V gives CDR1 WNHNN, CDR2 SYGVQD (reference sequence). Trimming removed 2 bases from V and 0 bases from J, with 18 bases in between. CDR3 in amino acids: CASSEVAGESPSTDTQYF. CDR3 DNA: TGCGCCAGCAGTGAGGTGGCAGGGGAGTCCCCTAGCACAGATACGCAGTATTTT.

This clonotype was counted many times. This chain connects TRBV20-1 to TRBJ2-7; D tentatively fits TRBD1 or TRBD2 (5 bases each). Trimming removed 1 base at V and 8 bases at J, with 9 bases between. CDR1 DFQATT and CDR2 SNEGSKA come from the germline V gene (reference sequence). This CDR3 is built from 11 residues. For the CDR3, the DNA is TGCAGTGCTAGAGGTGGGGGACAGCAGTACTTC. It is translated as CSARGGGQQYF.

With regard to this clonotype: It is likely a read error: a sequence one base away is far more abundant. The DNA for the CDR3 is TGTGCCACCAGTGATTTGAATAGGAGGGAGCAGTCCTTC. Encoded protein: CATSDLNRREQSF. The rearrangement links TRBV2 to TRBJ2-1; TRBD2 is a possible D gene (6 bases). The CDR3 sequence is 13 residues long. CDR1 and CDR2 (germline): SNHLY, FYNNEI.

This clonotype was counted a few times. The chain employs TRBV9 and TRBJ2-7, with 8 bases matching TRBD2. Trimming removed 2 bases from V and 5 bases from J; junction bases left unmatched: 6. This CDR3 has 14 amino acids. CDR1 and CDR2 from the germline V gene are SGDLS and YYNGEE. The CDR3 nucleotides are TGTGCCAGCAGCGTCAGCGGGAGTAGTAACGAGCAGTACTTC. Amino acid sequence: CASSVSGSSNEQYF.

This clonotype was detected ten times or more. CDR3 amino acids: CASSQDTGTDTQYF. CDR3 coding DNA: TGCGCCAGCAGCCAAGATACAGGCACAGATACGCAGTATTTT. The genes are TRBV4-3 and TRBJ2-3; no definite D call. V was trimmed by 0 bases and J by 1 base, leaving 5 bases between them. The germline V gene has CDR1 LGHNA and CDR2 YSLEER. This CDR3 region has 14 residues.

The V and J genes are TRBV10-3 and TRBJ1-5; a weak D match, TRBD1 (6 bases). CDR1 is ENHRY and CDR2 is SYGVKD in the germline V gene. The CDR3 extends over 15 amino acids. With 2 bases removed from V and 7 bases from J, the gap between germline ends came to 15 bases. The CDR3 loop is CAISERQAEHQPQHF. The CDR3 DNA follows: TGTGCCATCAGTGAGCGACAGGCGGAACACCAGCCCCAGCATTTT.

Many counts were recorded for this clonotype. V is TRBV7-2 and J is TRBJ2-7; D tentatively fits TRBD1 or TRBD2 (5 bases each). The CDR3 has 15 amino acids. V was clipped by 3 bases and J by 0 bases, with 12 bases between them. Germline CDR1 reads SGHTA; CDR2 reads FQGNSA. The CDR3 loop reads CASSFTGLFSYEQYF. The CDR3 DNA follows: TGTGCCAGCAGCTTTACAGGACTCTTCTCCTACGAGCAGTACTTC.

This clonotype has a count of ten or more. The gene calls are TRBV11-2 and TRBJ2-2, with TRBD2 as a possible D gene (6 bases). Germline CDR1 SGHAT, CDR2 FQNNGV. The CDR3 is 13 amino acids. The V and J ends lost 6 bases and 9 bases respectively, with 14 bases between them. The CDR3 is CASRSTRGRELFF. The CDR3 coding sequence is TGTGCCAGCAGGTCAACACGCGGGAGGGAGCTGTTTTTT.

Many counts were recorded for this clonotype. The chain recombines TRBV9 with TRBJ2-1; no clear D. This CDR3 has 13 amino acids. Trimming took 1 base from V and 9 from J, leaving 11 bases between them. Looked up from germline, CDR1 is SGDLS and CDR2 is YYNGEE. This CDR3 reads CASSVWNVGEQFF. In DNA, the CDR3 is TGTGCCAGCAGCGTATGGAACGTGGGTGAGCAGTTCTTC.

This clonotype was observed a single time. Possible read error: a much larger clone is one base away. J is TRBJ2-1 and V is TRBV7-2; 7 bases agree with TRBD2. The V and J ends lost 5 bases and 3 bases, in that order; junction bases with no gene match: 13. This CDR3 is built from 17 residues. Germline assignment: CDR1 SGHTA and CDR2 FQGNSA. The CDR3 DNA follows: TGTGCCAGCAGCCAAGACTCGACTAGCTCCTACTACAATGAGCAGTTCTTC. This encodes CASSQDSTSSYYNEQFF.

This clonotype was picked up many times. This sequence joins TRBV12-3 or TRBV12-4 and TRBJ1-4, with 9 bases that match TRBD1. This CDR3 region has 15 residues. The V segment lost 5 bases and the J segment 7 bases; nucleotides outside the gene matches: 8. CDR3 DNA sequence: TGTGCCAGCAGTGGACAGAGGACAGGGGTTGAAAAACTGTTTTTT. Translating gives CASSGQRTGVEKLFF.

This clonotype showed up many times. The rearrangement uses TRBV10-2 and TRBJ2-7, with no clear D. The CDR3 length is 12 residues. The germline gives CDR1 WSHSY, CDR2 SAAADI. Trimming cost V 4 bases and J 0 bases, with 4 bases left between them. In nucleotides, the CDR3 is TGCGCCAGCAGTGCGAACTCCTACGAGCAGTACTTC. Residues: CASSANSYEQYF.

This chain links TRBV7-3 with TRBJ2-3, with 7 nucleotides matching TRBD2. The V gene's germline CDR1 is SGHTA and CDR2 FQGTGA. The V gene end was trimmed by 7 bases and the J gene end by 5 bases; junction bases not matched to a gene: 18. The CDR3 sequence is 17 residues long. The CDR3 sequence is CASNGGNEGGPGDTQYF. The CDR3 region has the DNA TGTGCCAGCAACGGGGGGAATGAGGGCGGGCCCGGAGATACGCAGTATTTT.

With regard to this clonotype: Only one base separates this from a far larger clonotype, so it likely reflects a read error. This chain joins TRBV11-2 and TRBJ2-3, with TRBD1 matching over 7 bases. The trim removed 6 bases at V and 4 bases at J, leaving 10 bases unmatched. Germline V lookup: CDR1 SGHAT, CDR2 FQNNGV. The CDR3 is made up of 15 amino acids. The CDR3 protein is CASSLAGGNADTQYF. The CDR3 DNA reads TGTGCCAGCAGTTTGGCAGGGGGTAACGCAGATACGCAGTATTTT.

With regard to this clonotype: A much larger clone lies a single base off, so this may be a read error. J is TRBJ2-1 and V is TRBV5-5, with a possible D match to TRBD1 (5 bases). CDR3 length: 13 amino acids. Per the germline V gene, CDR1 is SGHKS and CDR2 is YYEKEE (reference sequence). Trimming pared 2 bases from V and 10 bases from J, leaving 13 bases between. The CDR3 nucleotides read TGTGCCAGCAGCTTAGCAGGGCCCTACGAGCAGTTCTTC. This gives the protein CASSLAGPYEQFF. The variable domain in full, completed from reference TRBV5-5 and TRBJ2-1, reads DAGVTQSPTHLIKTRGQQVTLRCSPISGHKSVSWYQQVLGQGPQFIFQYYEKEERGRGNFPDRFSARQFPNYSSELNVNALLLGDSALYLCASSLAGPYEQFFGPGTRLTVL.

In its sample, this clonotype was seen many times. The chain is built from TRBV2 and TRBJ2-7, with D possibly TRBD2 on 7 matching bases. The length of the CDR3 is 14 residues. Per the germline V gene, CDR1 is SNHLY and CDR2 is FYNNEI. Trimming took 6 bases from V and 6 from J, leaving 18 bases between them. Here the CDR3 reads CASRRGGGAGEQYF. DNA for the CDR3: TGTGCCAGCAGGCGTGGGGGGGGCGCGGGCGAGCAGTACTTC.

This clonotype was recorded a few times. This rearrangement joins TRBV4-3 to TRBJ2-5, with D perhaps TRBD1 (5 bases). The CDR3 totals 16 residues. Per the germline V gene, CDR1 is LGHNA and CDR2 is YSLEER. Between the trimmed V and J ends, which lost 0 bases and 7 bases, there was a span of 18 bases. CDR3 loop: CASSQDVRRSGATQYF. DNA for the CDR3: TGCGCCAGCAGCCAAGACGTTCGCCGGAGTGGGGCGACCCAGTACTTC.

This clonotype was seen at least ten times. The chain recombines TRBV28 with TRBJ2-1; a weak D match, TRBD1 (7 bases). Trimming pared 5 bases from V and 2 bases from J, leaving 19 bases between. The CDR3 is made up of 17 amino acids. Germline CDR1 MDHEN, CDR2 SYDVKM. CDR3 residues: CASSRTGGKFTYNEQFF. The CDR3 DNA follows: TGTGCCAGCAGTCGGACAGGAGGGAAATTTACCTACAATGAGCAGTTCTTC.

This clonotype was observed many times. The chain employs TRBV11-2 and TRBJ1-4; TRBD1 agrees at 10 bases. The V gene's germline CDR1 is SGHAT and CDR2 FQNNGV. The V and J ends lost 5 bases and 7 bases, in that order; junction bases with no gene match: 7. This CDR3 region has 15 residues. The CDR3 DNA follows: TGTGCCAGCAGCGGGAGGGACAGGGGTCGTGAAAAACTGTTTTTT. It yields the protein CASSGRDRGREKLFF. The full variable domain, completed using reference TRBV11-2 and TRBJ1-4, is EAGVAQSPRYKIIEKRQSVAFWCNPISGHATLYWYQQILGQGPKLLIQFQNNGVVDDSQLPKDRFSAERLKGVDSTLKIQPAKLEDSAVYLCASSGRDRGREKLFFGSGTQLSVL.

This clonotype was seen a few times. This rearrangement joins TRBV7-2 to TRBJ2-4; 8 bases are shared with TRBD2. Germline V gene sequence: CDR1 SGHTA, CDR2 FQGNSA. CDR3 size: 14 residues. With 5 bases clipped from V and 6 bases from J, the junction kept 6 bases outside the gene matches. In nucleotides, the CDR3 is TGTGCCAGCAGCGTTTTAGCGGGGCTAAACATTCAGTACTTC. This codes for CASSVLAGLNIQYF.

This clonotype appeared many times. This sequence joins TRBV12-3 or TRBV12-4 and TRBJ2-3; no firm D call. This CDR3 is 15 amino acids long. V shed 4 bases and J shed 0 bases, with 11 bases lying between them. Written as DNA, the CDR3 is TGTGCCAGCAGTTCCGAGGCGACTAGCACAGATACGCAGTATTTT. Translating gives CASSSEATSTDTQYF.

This clonotype was detected many times. This chain uses TRBV30 with TRBJ2-1; D unresolved. Germline values: CDR1 GTSNPN, CDR2 SVGIG (reference sequence). This CDR3 comprises 17 residues. V lost 1 base, J lost 2 bases, and 18 bases lay in between. The CDR3 DNA reads as TGTGCCTGGAGTGGGAGCCTGCTATACAAAACCTACAATGAGCAGTTCTTC. Its protein product is CAWSGSLLYKTYNEQFF.

This clonotype was picked up many times. V and J are TRBV12-3 or TRBV12-4 and TRBJ2-3; TRBD1 matches at 7 bases. V shed 6 bases, J shed 5 bases, and the junction held 17 bases outside the gene matches. The CDR3 has 17 residues. The CDR3: CASRNGADRAGGDTQYF. CDR3 nucleotide sequence: TGTGCCAGCAGAAACGGAGCTGACAGGGCCGGAGGAGATACGCAGTATTTT.

In this sample, this clonotype turned up many times. The DNA for the CDR3 is TGCGCCAGCAGCTTGGATGGACAGGGAGGCACTGAAGCTTTCTTT. It codes for CASSLDGQGGTEAFF. The chain employs TRBV5-1 and TRBJ1-1, with 8 positions matching TRBD1. Germline assignment: CDR1 SGHRS and CDR2 YFSETQ. The length of the CDR3 is 15 residues. The V gene end was trimmed by 0 bases and the J gene end by 4 bases; junction bases not matched to a gene: 5.

This clonotype appeared many times. This chain links TRBV9 with TRBJ2-3, with D perhaps matching TRBD1 (8 bases). This CDR3 contains 17 residues. Germline V gene lookup returns CDR1 SGDLS and CDR2 YYNGEE. Trimming shortened V by 3 bases and J by 6 bases, and 23 bases separated the two germline ends. The CDR3 protein is CASSGGGRDRGADTQYF. CDR3 nucleotides: TGTGCCAGCAGCGGGGGGGGCAGAGACAGGGGTGCTGATACGCAGTATTTT.

This clonotype occurred many times. The chain employs TRBV5-8 and TRBJ2-2; D perhaps matches TRBD1 (5 bases). The length of the CDR3 is 14 residues. V was clipped by 2 bases and J by 3 bases, with 8 bases between them. The V gene's germline CDR1 is SGHTS and CDR2 YDEGEE. CDR3 coding DNA: TGTGCCAGCAGCTTCTCAGGGCACACCGGGGAGCTGTTTTTT. Protein product: CASSFSGHTGELFF.

This clonotype was seen at least ten times. The chain links TRBV27 to TRBJ1-2, with D tentatively TRBD1 (5 bases). CDR1 is MNHEY and CDR2 is SMNVEV in the germline V gene (reference sequence). The CDR3 totals 14 residues. V was trimmed by 5 bases and J by 8 bases, leaving 18 bases between them. CDR3 nucleotide sequence: TGTGCCAGCAGTCCCTCGGGGGGGGGTATCGGCTACACCTTC. It encodes CASSPSGGGIGYTF.